This paragraph covers one TCR beta chain sequence. Trimming removed 7 bases from V and 6 bases from J, with 18 bases in between. Germline V CDR1 and CDR2: LGHDT, YNNKEL (reference sequence). CDR3 length equals 14 residues. This specimen comes from a study of blood T cell repertoires in COVID-19. Libraries were prepared by immunoSEQ multiplex PCR; TCRdb keeps only in-frame clonotypes and omits some of them. The table records tens of thousands of clones, 80% of them present only once. The chain couples TRBV3-1 (or the pseudogene TRBV3-2) to TRBJ1-1; D is ambiguous. The sequenced sample was peripheral blood. This clonotype originated in a human donor in a cohort sampled during active COVID-19. CDR3 region: CASTPVPGNAEAFF. CDR3 coding DNA: TGTGCCAGCACCCCCGTCCCGGGTAACGCTGAAGCTTTCTTT.